This T cell receptor beta chain was captured in a study of blood T cell repertoires in COVID-19. The assay was immunoSEQ multiplex PCR, and TCRdb's table has in-frame clones only and misses some. The sample has under 500,000 clones; around 89% are singletons. The V and J ends lost 1 base and 1 base, in that order; junction bases with no gene match: 5. This CDR3 is built from 16 residues. Looked up from germline, CDR1 is SGHRS and CDR2 is YFSETQ. This chain links TRBV5-1 with TRBJ2-5, with 9 bases aligning to TRBD2. Sequencing used PBMCs or T cells enriched from blood (not recorded which). The receptor was isolated from a man aged 25 to 45 who had recovered from COVID-19. This CDR3 reads CASSLQLAGVQETQYF. In nucleotides, the CDR3 is TGCGCCAGCAGCTTGCAACTAGCGGGTGTCCAAGAGACCCAGTACTTC.